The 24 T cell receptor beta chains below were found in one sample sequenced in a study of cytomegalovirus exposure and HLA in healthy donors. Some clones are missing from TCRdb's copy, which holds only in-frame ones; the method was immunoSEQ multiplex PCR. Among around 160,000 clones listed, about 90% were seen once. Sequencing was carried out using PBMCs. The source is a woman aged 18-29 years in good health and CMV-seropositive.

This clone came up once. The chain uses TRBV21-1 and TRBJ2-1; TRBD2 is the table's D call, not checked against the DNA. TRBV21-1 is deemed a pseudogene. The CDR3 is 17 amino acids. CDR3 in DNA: TGTGCCAGCAGCAAAGTGAGGACTACCCATGCATGGAATGAGCAGTTCTTC. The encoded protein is CASSKVRTTHAWNEQFF.

The DNA for the CDR3 is TGCGCCAGCAGCCAAGCCATCCTGGCAGGAAACAATGAGCAGTTCTTC. Protein: CASSQAILAGNNEQFF. This rearrangement joins TRBV4-1 to TRBJ2-1; D uncertain. This CDR3 contains 16 residues. The ends were cut back, 1 base at V and 5 bases at J, with 15 bases in the middle. Germline values: CDR1 MGHRA, CDR2 YSYEKL.

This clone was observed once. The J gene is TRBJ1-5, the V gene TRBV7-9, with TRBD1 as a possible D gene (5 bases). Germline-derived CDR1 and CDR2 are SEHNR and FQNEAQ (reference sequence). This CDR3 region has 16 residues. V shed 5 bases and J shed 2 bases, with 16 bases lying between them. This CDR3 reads CASSHGGAWGNQPQHF. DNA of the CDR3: TGTGCCAGCAGCCACGGAGGGGCCTGGGGCAATCAGCCCCAGCATTTT.

The CDR3 region has the DNA TGTGCCAGCAGCAACACAGATCTCTCTGGAAACACCATATATTTT. Protein sequence: CASSNTDLSGNTIYF. The chain uses TRBV7-6 and TRBJ1-3; unclear D gene. Between the trimmed V and J ends, which lost 5 bases and 0 bases, there was a span of 11 bases. This CDR3 contains 15 residues. CDR1 SGHVS and CDR2 FNYEAQ come from the germline V gene.

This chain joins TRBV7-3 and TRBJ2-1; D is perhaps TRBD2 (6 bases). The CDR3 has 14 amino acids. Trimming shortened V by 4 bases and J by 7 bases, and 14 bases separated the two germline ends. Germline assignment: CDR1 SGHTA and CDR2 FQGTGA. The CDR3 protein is CASSSPGSFNEQFF. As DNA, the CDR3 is TGTGCCAGCAGCTCCCCCGGGAGTTTTAATGAGCAGTTCTTC.

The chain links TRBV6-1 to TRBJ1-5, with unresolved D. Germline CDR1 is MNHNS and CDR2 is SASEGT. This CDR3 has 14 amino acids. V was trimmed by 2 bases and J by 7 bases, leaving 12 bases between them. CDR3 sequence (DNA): TGTGCCAGCAGTGAAACGGGGTTTGTCCAGCCCCAGCATTTT. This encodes CASSETGFVQPQHF.

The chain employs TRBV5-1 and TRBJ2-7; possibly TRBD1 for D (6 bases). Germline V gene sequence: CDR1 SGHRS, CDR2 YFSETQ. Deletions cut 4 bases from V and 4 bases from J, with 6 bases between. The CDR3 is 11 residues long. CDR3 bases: TGCGCCAGCAGCCAGGGGTACGAGCAGTACTTC. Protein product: CASSQGYEQYF.

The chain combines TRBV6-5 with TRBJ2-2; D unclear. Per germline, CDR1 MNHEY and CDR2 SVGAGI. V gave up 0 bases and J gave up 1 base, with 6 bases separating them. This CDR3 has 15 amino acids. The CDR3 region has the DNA TGTGCCAGCAGTTACTCCAGGCAGAACACCGGGGAGCTGTTTTTT. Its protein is CASSYSRQNTGELFF.

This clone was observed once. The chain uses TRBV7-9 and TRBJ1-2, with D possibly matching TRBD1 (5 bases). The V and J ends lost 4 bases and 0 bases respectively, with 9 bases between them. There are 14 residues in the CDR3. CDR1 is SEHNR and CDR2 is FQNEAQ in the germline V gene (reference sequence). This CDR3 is CASSYRGSNYGYTF. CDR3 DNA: TGTGCCAGCAGCTATCGGGGGTCTAACTATGGCTACACCTTC. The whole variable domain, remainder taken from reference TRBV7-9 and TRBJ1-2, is DTGVSQNPRHKITKRGQNVTFRCDPISEHNRLYWYRQTLGQGPEFLTYFQNEAQLEKSRLLSDRFSAERPKGSFSTLEIQRTEQGDSAMYLCASSYRGSNYGYTFGSGTRLTVV.

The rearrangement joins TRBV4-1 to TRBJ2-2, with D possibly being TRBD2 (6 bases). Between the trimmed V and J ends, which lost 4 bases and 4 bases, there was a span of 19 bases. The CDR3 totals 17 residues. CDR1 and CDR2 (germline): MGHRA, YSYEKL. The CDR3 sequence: CASSPLGSGSSTGELFF. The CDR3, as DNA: TGCGCCAGCAGCCCCCTCGGGAGTGGGAGCTCCACCGGGGAGCTGTTTTTT.

The CDR3 spells CATSRDNRAGYEQYF. Written as DNA, the CDR3 is TGTGCCACCAGCAGAGATAACAGGGCGGGTTACGAGCAGTACTTC. V gene TRBV15 combines with J gene TRBJ2-7, with D perhaps matching TRBD1 (6 bases). The CDR3 covers 15 residues. With 0 bases removed from V and 4 bases from J, the gap between germline ends came to 13 bases. From germline, CDR1 is LNHNV and CDR2 YYDKDF (reference sequence).

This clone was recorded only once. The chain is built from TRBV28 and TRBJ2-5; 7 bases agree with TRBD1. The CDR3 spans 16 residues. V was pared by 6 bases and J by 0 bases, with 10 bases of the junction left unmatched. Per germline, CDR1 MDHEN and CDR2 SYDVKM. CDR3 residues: CASSQRTGLYQETQYF. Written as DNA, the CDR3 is TGTGCCAGCAGCCAACGGACAGGCTTATACCAAGAGACCCAGTACTTC.

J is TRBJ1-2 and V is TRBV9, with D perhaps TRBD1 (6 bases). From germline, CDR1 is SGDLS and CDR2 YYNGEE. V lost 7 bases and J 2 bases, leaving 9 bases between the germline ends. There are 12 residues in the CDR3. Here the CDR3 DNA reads TGTGCCAGCGGCACAGGGAACTATGGCTACACCTTC. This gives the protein CASGTGNYGYTF.

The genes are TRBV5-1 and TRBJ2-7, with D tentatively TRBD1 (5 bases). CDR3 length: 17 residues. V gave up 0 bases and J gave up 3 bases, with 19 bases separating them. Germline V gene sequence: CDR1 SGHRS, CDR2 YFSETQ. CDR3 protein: CASSLVSLGRLSYEQYF. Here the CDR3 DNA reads TGCGCCAGCAGCTTGGTTTCCTTGGGGCGGCTAAGCTACGAGCAGTACTTC.

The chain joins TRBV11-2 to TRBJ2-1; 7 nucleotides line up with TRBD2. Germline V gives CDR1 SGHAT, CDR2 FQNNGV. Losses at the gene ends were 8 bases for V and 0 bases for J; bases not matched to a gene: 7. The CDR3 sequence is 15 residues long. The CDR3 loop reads CASRTWGGSYNEQFF. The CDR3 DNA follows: TGTGCCAGCCGCACTTGGGGGGGCTCCTACAATGAGCAGTTCTTC.

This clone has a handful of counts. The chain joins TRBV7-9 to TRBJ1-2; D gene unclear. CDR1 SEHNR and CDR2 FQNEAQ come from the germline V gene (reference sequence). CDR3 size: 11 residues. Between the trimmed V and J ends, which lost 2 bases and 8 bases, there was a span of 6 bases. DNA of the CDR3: TGTGCCAGCAGCTTAACTACAGGCTACACCTTC. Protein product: CASSLTTGYTF.

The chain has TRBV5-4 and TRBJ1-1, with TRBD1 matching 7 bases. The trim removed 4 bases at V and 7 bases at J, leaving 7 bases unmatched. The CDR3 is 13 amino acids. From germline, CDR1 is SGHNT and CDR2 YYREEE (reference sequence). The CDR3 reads CASSTTGKLEAFF. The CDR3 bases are TGTGCCAGCAGCACGACAGGGAAACTTGAAGCTTTCTTT.

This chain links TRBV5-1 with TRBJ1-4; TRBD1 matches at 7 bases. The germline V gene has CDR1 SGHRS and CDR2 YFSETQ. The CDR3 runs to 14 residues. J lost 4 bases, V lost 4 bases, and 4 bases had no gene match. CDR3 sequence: CASSLQGINEKLFF. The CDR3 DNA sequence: TGCGCCAGCAGCCTACAGGGGATTAATGAAAAACTGTTTTTT.

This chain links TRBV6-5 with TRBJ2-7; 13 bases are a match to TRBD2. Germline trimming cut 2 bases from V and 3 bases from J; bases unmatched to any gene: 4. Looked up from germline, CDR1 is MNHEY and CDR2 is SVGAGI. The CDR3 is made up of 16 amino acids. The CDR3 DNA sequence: TGTGCCAGCAGTTACCGGACTAGCGGGAGAGACTACGAGCAGTACTTC. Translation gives CASSYRTSGRDYEQYF.

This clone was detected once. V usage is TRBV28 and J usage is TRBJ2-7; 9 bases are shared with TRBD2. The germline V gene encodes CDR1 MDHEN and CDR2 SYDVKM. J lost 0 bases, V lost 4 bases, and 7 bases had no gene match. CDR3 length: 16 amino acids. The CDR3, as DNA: TGTGCCAGCAGTTCGGAGACTAGCGGATACTCCTACGAGCAGTACTTC. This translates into CASSSETSGYSYEQYF.

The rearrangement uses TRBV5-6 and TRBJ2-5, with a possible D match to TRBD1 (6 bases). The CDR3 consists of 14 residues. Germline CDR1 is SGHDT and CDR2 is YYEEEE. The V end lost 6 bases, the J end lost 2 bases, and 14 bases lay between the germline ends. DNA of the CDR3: TGTGCCAGCACCTGGGGGCAGCAACAAGAGACCCAGTACTTC. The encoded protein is CASTWGQQQETQYF.

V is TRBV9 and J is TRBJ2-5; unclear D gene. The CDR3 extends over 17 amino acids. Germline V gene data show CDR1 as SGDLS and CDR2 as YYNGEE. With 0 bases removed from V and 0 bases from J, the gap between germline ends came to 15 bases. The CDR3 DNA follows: TGTGCCAGCAGCGTAGACTCCATGGGCTTGTACCAAGAGACCCAGTACTTC. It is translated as CASSVDSMGLYQETQYF.

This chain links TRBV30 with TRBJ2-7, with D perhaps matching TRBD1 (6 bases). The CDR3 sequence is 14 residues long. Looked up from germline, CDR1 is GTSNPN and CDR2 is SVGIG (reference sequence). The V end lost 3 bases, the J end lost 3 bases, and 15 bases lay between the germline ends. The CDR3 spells CAWRGWGQFYEQYF. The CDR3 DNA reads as TGTGCCTGGAGAGGTTGGGGACAATTCTACGAGCAGTACTTC.

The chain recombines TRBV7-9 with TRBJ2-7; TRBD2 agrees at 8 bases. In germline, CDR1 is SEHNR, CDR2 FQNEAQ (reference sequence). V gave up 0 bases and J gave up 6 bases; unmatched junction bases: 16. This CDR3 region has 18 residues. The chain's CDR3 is CASSLAVRPASGLGEQYF. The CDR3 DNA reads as TGTGCCAGCAGCTTAGCAGTTCGTCCGGCTAGCGGGTTAGGCGAGCAGTACTTC.